The rows below give T cell receptor beta chains drawn from one sample of a study of cytomegalovirus exposure and HLA in healthy donors. Clones were sequenced by immunoSEQ multiplex PCR, and TCRdb holds only the in-frame ones, with some missing. In the table there are about 170,000 clones, around 74% of which are singletons. The sequencing input was PBMCs. Source of these receptors: a female donor in good health and CMV-seronegative. CDR3s include the opening cysteine and the closing phenylalanine or tryptophan. The D gene is left open where the match is weak. The size entry is marked missing in some rows and otherwise reads once, few, many or a size class.

j_call v_call clone_size d_call cdr3_nt cdr3_aa
TRBJ2-1 TRBV27 NA TRBD2 TGTGCCAGCAGTTGGGTGACTAGCGGGAGATCCGAGCAGTTCTTC CASSWVTSGRSEQFF
TRBJ2-3 TRBV7-2 NA TRBD2 TGTGCCAGCAGCCTAGCGGGGGGGATCACAGATACGCAGTATTTT CASSLAGGITDTQYF
TRBJ2-7 TRBV30 NA NA TGTGCCTGGGAGACTGTCTACGAGCAGTACTTC CAWETVYEQYF
TRBJ1-4 TRBV9 NA TRBD1 TGTGCCAGCAGCGGCCGGGACAGCCTTAATGAAAAACTGTTTTTT CASSGRDSLNEKLFF
TRBJ2-1 TRBV9 NA TRBD1 TGTGCCAGCAGCGGGGGGACAGGCCACAATGAGCAGTTCTTC CASSGGTGHNEQFF
TRBJ1-2 TRBV19 NA NA TGTGCCAGTAGTAATCCGGGGGTCTGGCCCTTGGATGGCTACACCTTC CASSNPGVWPLDGYTF
TRBJ1-2 TRBV29-1 once TRBD1 TGCAGCGTTGAAGATAAGGGGGCGCAGATACCTGGCTACACCTTC CSVEDKGAQIPGYTF
TRBJ2-7 TRBV2 NA NA TGTGCCAGTCGCGGACAGAACTACGAGCAGTACTTC CASRGQNYEQYF
TRBJ1-1 TRBV7-9 NA TRBD1 TGTGCCAGCAGCTTTCTTCAGGGGGCGTGGAACACTGAAGCTTTCTTT CASSFLQGAWNTEAFF
TRBJ1-2 TRBV9 NA NA TGTGCCAGCAGCGTAGCCGCTGGGCAAGGCTACACCTTC CASSVAAGQGYTF
TRBJ1-2 TRBV14 NA TRBD1 TGTGCCAGCAGCCCGACAGGGGACTATGGCTACACCTTC CASSPTGDYGYTF
TRBJ1-2 TRBV7-9 NA NA TGTGCCAGCAGCTCTTTGGTTTCGGGGGGCTACACCTTC CASSSLVSGGYTF
TRBJ2-3 TRBV11-2 NA TRBD2 TGTGCCAGCAGCTTAGCGGGAGGGGCCACAGATACGCAGTATTTT CASSLAGGATDTQYF
TRBJ2-2 TRBV4-3 NA TRBD2 TGCGCCAGCAGCCAACGACTAGCGGGGGGGTACACCGGGGAGCTGTTTTTT CASSQRLAGGYTGELFF
TRBJ2-1 TRBV5-8 NA TRBD1 TGTGCCAGCAGCTATACGGACAGGGCCGGGTACAATGAGCAGTTCTTC CASSYTDRAGYNEQFF
TRBJ1-2 TRBV5-1 NA TRBD1 TGCGCCAGCACCGGGGACAGGGCCGCGAACTATGGCTACACCTTC CASTGDRAANYGYTF
TRBJ1-1 TRBV27 NA NA TGTGCCAGCAGTTCGCACCCAGGTATAAATGAAGCTTTCTTT CASSSHPGINEAFF
TRBJ2-2 TRBV9 NA NA TGTGCCAGCAGCGTAGGGGGACTGGGGGACGGGGAGCTGTTTTTT CASSVGGLGDGELFF
TRBJ2-3 TRBV7-3 NA NA TGTGCCAGCAGCTTAGGTAGGGGTACAGATACGCAGTATTTT CASSLGRGTDTQYF
TRBJ1-2 TRBV5-1 NA TRBD1 TGCGCCAGCAGCTACGGACAGGGGGTGGGGGGCTACACCTTC CASSYGQGVGGYTF
TRBJ1-2 TRBV28 NA TRBD1 TGTGCCAGCAGGAAACAGGGGGCCAAGGGAGGCTACACCTTC CASRKQGAKGGYTF
TRBJ2-1 TRBV11-2 NA TRBD2 TGTGCCAGCAGCCCCCGACTAGCGGGATACAATGAGCAGTTCTTC CASSPRLAGYNEQFF
TRBJ1-3 TRBV7-6 NA NA TGTGCCAGCAGCGTAGGAGGGGGTGGCTCTGGAAACACCATATATTTT CASSVGGGGSGNTIYF
TRBJ1-5 TRBV5-5 NA NA TGTGCCAGCAGCTTGGCCCAGAGCAATCAGCCCCAGCATTTT CASSLAQSNQPQHF
TRBJ2-1 TRBV28 NA TRBD2 TGTGCCAGCATCCTTAGCGGGAGATACAATGAGCAGTTCTTC CASILSGRYNEQFF
TRBJ1-2 TRBV5-8 NA TRBD1 TGTGCCAGCAGCTGGAGACAGGGGAAAGGCTATGGCTACACCTTC CASSWRQGKGYGYTF
TRBJ2-7 TRBV27 NA NA TGTGCCAGCAGTTTTTTAGGGGGTGGGAGTGGCGAGCAGTACTTC CASSFLGGGSGEQYF
TRBJ1-3 TRBV5-1 few TRBD1 TGCGCCAGCAGCTCCACAGGGGTAGGCGGAAACACCATATATTTT CASSSTGVGGNTIYF
TRBJ2-7 TRBV4-1 NA TRBD1 TGCGCCAGCAGCCAAGAAACGACCGGGACAGGATCCTACGAGCAGTACTTC CASSQETTGTGSYEQYF
TRBJ1-2 TRBV7-8 NA TRBD1 TGTGCCAGCAGCTTAGGCCCCCCAGGGGGCCTCTATGGCTACACCTTC CASSLGPPGGLYGYTF
TRBJ2-6 TRBV15 NA NA TGTGCCACCAGCAGATCCCCTGGGGCCTCTGGGGCCAACGTCCTGACTTTC CATSRSPGASGANVLTF
TRBJ2-1 TRBV6-6 few TRBD1 TGTGCCAGCAGTTACTCGGGACAGGGAGTGTACAATGAGCAGTTCTTC CASSYSGQGVYNEQFF
TRBJ1-1 TRBV7-3 NA TRBD1 TGTGCCAGCAGCTCCGACAGGGTGGACACTGAAGCTTTCTTT CASSSDRVDTEAFF
TRBJ1-6 TRBV10-3 NA NA TGTGCCATCAGTGAACGACAGCCCTATAATTCACCCCTCCACTTT CAISERQPYNSPLHF
TRBJ2-1 TRBV6-1 NA TRBD2 TGTGCCATTACTACTAGCGGGCCCTACAATGAGCAGTTCTTC CAITTSGPYNEQFF
TRBJ2-7 TRBV7-2 NA NA TGTGCCAGCAGCCCCAGGGGCACCTCCTACGAGCAGTACTTC CASSPRGTSYEQYF
TRBJ2-3 TRBV28 NA TRBD2 TGTGCCAGCAGTTTTTGGACTAGCGGGGGGAGGTCAGATACGCAGTATTTT CASSFWTSGGRSDTQYF
TRBJ2-2 TRBV15 NA TRBD1 TGTGCCACCAGCAGAGATCGAGACAGGGGTGTGGAGCTGTTTTTT CATSRDRDRGVELFF
TRBJ1-4 TRBV30 NA TRBD1 TGTGCCTGGAGTGTAAGGCAGGGGGTAGGCGGGAAAGAAAAACTGTTTTTT CAWSVRQGVGGKEKLFF
TRBJ2-5 TRBV6-5 NA NA TGTGCCAGCAGTTTCGCAGGGTCCCAAGGGACCCAGTACTTC CASSFAGSQGTQYF
TRBJ1-5 TRBV19 NA NA TGTGCCAGTAGTATAGATCCCAGACACAATCAGCCCCAGCATTTT CASSIDPRHNQPQHF
TRBJ2-7 TRBV11-1 once NA TGTGCCAGCAGCTTCACAGGCTCCGAGCAGTACTTC CASSFTGSEQYF
TRBJ1-4 TRBV19 NA NA TGTGCCAGTAGTATATTCGCCGATAGAGCAACTAATGAAAAACTGTTTTTT CASSIFADRATNEKLFF
TRBJ2-7 TRBV7-2 NA NA TGTGCCAGCAGCTTAGTTGAAGGGGAAAGCGAGCAGTACTTC CASSLVEGESEQYF
TRBJ2-1 TRBV1 NA NA TGCACCAGTAGCGGGGGGGTTTCGGCCGACACTTTCTTC CTSSGGVSADTFF
TRBJ1-1 TRBV7-2 few TRBD1 TGTGCCAGCATCGCATTTACAGGGGTGGCCGGAGGGGAAGCTTTCTTT CASIAFTGVAGGEAFF
TRBJ2-7 TRBV5-4 few NA TGTGCCAGCAGCCTAGAGCGAGGGTCCTACGAGCAGTACTTC CASSLERGSYEQYF
TRBJ2-1 TRBV19 NA TRBD1 TGTGCCGGGCCACAGGGGGCGGAATATGATGAGCAGTTCTTC CAGPQGAEYDEQFF
TRBJ2-7 TRBV5-1 NA TRBD1 TGCGCCAGCAGCTGGGGACAGGGGAACTACGAGCAGTACTTC CASSWGQGNYEQYF
TRBJ2-3 TRBV5-4 NA TRBD1 TGTGCCAGCAGCCGAACAGGGGGCACAGATACGCAGTATTTT CASSRTGGTDTQYF
TRBJ1-6 TRBV28 NA NA TGTGCCAGCAGTCCCCAGACAGGTTATAATTCACCCCTCCACTTT CASSPQTGYNSPLHF
TRBJ1-1 TRBV2 NA TRBD1 TGTGCCAGCAAAGGACAGGGAATAACTGAAGCTTTCTTT CASKGQGITEAFF
TRBJ2-2 TRBV18 few NA TGTGCCAGCTCACCACGGCCGGGTACCACCGGGGAGCTGTTTTTT CASSPRPGTTGELFF
TRBJ2-1 TRBV11-2 NA NA TGTGCCAGCAGCTTACCCGGGACAGAGCAGTTCTTC CASSLPGTEQFF
TRBJ2-1 TRBV7-9 NA TRBD2 TGTTCCAGCAGCTCCCCGAGGACTAGCGCCCTACACGAGCAGTTCTTC CSSSSPRTSALHEQFF
TRBJ1-3 TRBV7-2 NA NA TGTGCCAGCAGCCAGGGGCCATCTGGAAACACCATATATTTT CASSQGPSGNTIYF
TRBJ2-4 TRBV6-6 NA TRBD2 TGTGCCAGCAGTTACTCTGGGGGGGTGTACATTCAGTACTTC CASSYSGGVYIQYF
TRBJ1-2 TRBV28 NA NA TGTGCCAGCAGTTTCGACAGCTATGGCTACACCTTC CASSFDSYGYTF
TRBJ1-5 TRBV6-1 once NA TGTGCCAGCAGCCCCCCCGGTAGCAATCAGCCCCAGCATTTT CASSPPGSNQPQHF
TRBJ2-7 TRBV5-1 NA TRBD2 TGCGCCAGCAGCCCCACAGCGGGGAAATACGAGCAGTACTTC CASSPTAGKYEQYF